One TCR beta chain is described in this entry. CDR1 and CDR2 (germline): SGHDN, FVKESK. The V and J ends lost 3 bases and 3 bases respectively, with 9 bases between them. The CDR3 consists of 13 residues. In the original workflow: Amplified reference gene primers provided the basis for estimating nucleated cell counts. TCRdb's table, derived via immunoSEQ multiplex PCR, lists solely in-frame clones and lacks some. V and J calls and clone size are as listed in that table; D and trimming were resolved from the DNA. Here the sample spans about 280,000 clones, roughly 90% being singletons. The source of the sample is a study of blood T cell repertoires in COVID-19. Study information: Both acute and convalescent COVID-19 samples were obtained from the United States, Italy and Spain.

This sequence was found in a woman aged 25 to 45 with COVID-19, enrolled during active disease. The specimen was peripheral blood. The rearrangement joins TRBV14 to TRBJ2-7; no clear D. The CDR3 bases are TGTGCCAGCAGCCAGGCGGTGGGCTACGAGCAGTACTTC. Its protein is CASSQAVGYEQYF.